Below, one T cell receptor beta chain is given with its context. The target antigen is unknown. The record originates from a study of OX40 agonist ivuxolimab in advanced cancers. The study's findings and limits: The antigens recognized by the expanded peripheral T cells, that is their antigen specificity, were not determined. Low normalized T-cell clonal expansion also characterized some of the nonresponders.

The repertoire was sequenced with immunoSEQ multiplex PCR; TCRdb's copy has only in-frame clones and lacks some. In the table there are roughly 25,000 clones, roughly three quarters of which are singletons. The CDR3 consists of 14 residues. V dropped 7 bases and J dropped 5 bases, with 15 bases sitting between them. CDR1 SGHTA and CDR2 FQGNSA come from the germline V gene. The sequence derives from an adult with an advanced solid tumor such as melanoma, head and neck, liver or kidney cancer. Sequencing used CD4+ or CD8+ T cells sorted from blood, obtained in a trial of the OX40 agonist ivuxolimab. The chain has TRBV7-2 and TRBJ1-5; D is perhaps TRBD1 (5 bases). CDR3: CASMDLKTDQPQHF. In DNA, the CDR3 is TGTGCCAGCATGGACCTCAAGACAGATCAGCCCCAGCATTTT.